This TCR beta chain was observed in a study of blood T cell repertoires in COVID-19. The authors' processing: Amplifying reference gene primers gave estimates of nucleated cell counts. This table comes from immunoSEQ multiplex PCR, and its TCRdb copy is limited to in-frame clones, with some not included. V, J and clone size are those of that table, while D and trimming were read from the DNA. Of more than 90,000 clones listed, approximately 84% are singletons. Trimming removed 5 bases from V and 4 bases from J; junction bases left unmatched: 5. Per germline, CDR1 SGHVS and CDR2 FQNEAQ. This CDR3 has 14 residues.

This receptor was taken from a man in his forties with acute or convalescent COVID-19. The chain has TRBV7-8 and TRBJ1-5; 7 bases align to TRBD1. Sequencing was carried out using peripheral blood. CDR3 nucleotides: TGTGCCAGCAGCCTGGCAGGGGGGAATCAGCCCCAGCATTTT. This sequence encodes CASSLAGGNQPQHF.